The 25 T cell receptor beta chains below come from one sample, sequenced in a study of radiation and T cells in renal cell carcinoma. TCRdb keeps only in-frame clones here, not all; method: immunoSEQ multiplex PCR. The repertoire has about 170,000 clones, less than 90% of them found once; the top ten carry approximately 10%. Time point given: blood 4 weeks post-SBRT, at nephrectomy. Treatment noted: 15 Gy SBRT to primary tumor, nephrectomy 4 weeks later. Sequenced material: blood, taken from a patient whose treatment included radiotherapy and nephrectomy. The origin of the receptors is a woman between 45 and 65 years old with renal cell carcinoma.

This rearrangement joins TRBV13 to TRBJ2-2; TRBD2 aligns across 9 bases. The CDR3 has 16 residues. CDR1 and CDR2 from the germline V gene are PRHDT and FYEKMQ (reference sequence). V gave up 1 base and J gave up 4 bases; unmatched junction bases: 4. The CDR3 region has the DNA TGTGCCAGCAGCTTAGCGTTAGCGGGGGCCACCGGGGAGCTGTTTTTT. As protein: CASSLALAGATGELFF.

The V and J genes are TRBV19 and TRBJ2-5, with a tentative D call TRBD2 (7 bases). The CDR3 is 15 amino acids. Germline V gene lookup returns CDR1 LNHDA and CDR2 SQIVND (reference sequence). V lost 3 bases and J lost 9, with 20 bases in between. The CDR3 protein is CASSMLAGAPGAQYF. CDR3 sequence (DNA): TGTGCCAGTAGTATGCTGGCGGGGGCCCCGGGGGCCCAGTACTTC. The full variable domain, with the rest looked up from reference TRBV19 and TRBJ2-5, is DGGITQSPKYLFRKEGQNVTLSCEQNLNHDAMYWYRQDPGQGLRLIYYSQIVNDFQKGDIAEGYSVSREKKESFPLTVTSAQKNPTAFYLCASSMLAGAPGAQYFGPGTRLLVL.

The chain has TRBV29-1 and TRBJ2-7, with D possibly being TRBD1 or TRBD2 (5 bases each). V was trimmed by 3 bases and J by 4 bases, leaving 7 bases between them. Germline V gives CDR1 SQVTM, CDR2 ANQGSEA. The CDR3 length is 11 residues. The CDR3 coding sequence is TGCAGCGTTGAGGGGGTTTACGAGCAGTACTTC. It yields the protein CSVEGVYEQYF.

V and J are TRBV7-2 and TRBJ1-1; unclear D gene. V lost 10 bases and J lost 1, with 10 bases in between. This CDR3 is built from 12 residues. Germline CDR1 is SGHTA and CDR2 is FQGNSA. The CDR3 region has the DNA TGTGCCACCTGCATGGGGAACACTGAAGCTTTCTTT. Its translation is CATCMGNTEAFF.

This chain connects TRBV2 to TRBJ2-1; 12 bases are shared with TRBD2. Germline-derived CDR1 and CDR2 are SNHLY and FYNNEI. V gave up 6 bases and J gave up 4 bases; unmatched junction bases: 7. This CDR3 is 16 amino acids long. The chain's CDR3 is CASSGRLAGAYNEQFF. The CDR3 nucleotides read TGTGCCAGCAGCGGAAGACTAGCGGGGGCTTACAATGAGCAGTTCTTC.

The V gene is TRBV6-6, the J gene TRBJ1-1, with 8 bases identical to TRBD1. V shed 8 bases, J shed 4 bases, and the junction held 6 bases outside the gene matches. This CDR3 has 13 residues. Germline V lookup: CDR1 MNHNY, CDR2 SVGAGI (reference sequence). The CDR3 DNA sequence: TGTGCCAGCTATCAGGGGGCGCGCACTGAAGCTTTCTTT. Its protein is CASYQGARTEAFF.

The V gene is TRBV7-2, the J gene TRBJ1-1; TRBD1 matches at 7 bases. V lost 2 bases and J lost 6; bases outside the gene matches: 12. Germline loops: CDR1 SGHTA, CDR2 FQGNSA. The CDR3 spans 16 residues. CDR3 sequence reads: CASSLRGAGTVPEAFF. The CDR3 DNA reads as TGTGCCAGCAGCTTAAGAGGTGCCGGGACAGTGCCTGAAGCTTTCTTT.

The rearrangement joins TRBV5-4 to TRBJ1-2; 7 bases map to TRBD1. Germline loops: CDR1 SGHNT, CDR2 YYREEE (reference sequence). CDR3 length: 15 amino acids. The V and J ends lost 1 base and 0 bases, in that order; junction bases with no gene match: 3. The CDR3 protein is CASSLNRGANYGYTF. The CDR3 DNA sequence: TGTGCCAGCAGCTTGAACAGGGGAGCTAACTATGGCTACACCTTC.

CDR3 amino acids: CASSYTQGARTGELFF. The CDR3 bases are TGTGCCAGTAGCTACACCCAGGGGGCTCGGACCGGGGAGCTGTTTTTT. The chain combines TRBV19 with TRBJ2-2, with 8 positions matching TRBD1. The CDR3 covers 16 residues. Germline V gives CDR1 LNHDA, CDR2 SQIVND (reference sequence). Trimming at V came to 6 bases and at J to 5 bases, leaving 11 bases not matched to a gene.

The chain employs TRBV11-2 and TRBJ2-7; unclear D gene. Per the germline V gene, CDR1 is SGHAT and CDR2 is FQNNGV. The CDR3 runs to 13 residues. Trimming shortened V by 0 bases and J by 5 bases, and 8 bases separated the two germline ends. The CDR3 bases are TGTGCCAGCAGCTTAGATGACGAGAACGAGCAGTACTTC. Translation: CASSLDDENEQYF.

CDR3 coding DNA: TGCAGCGTTGCCAAGGGCGGGAACACTGAAGCTTTCTTT. This sequence encodes CSVAKGGNTEAFF. The chain combines TRBV29-1 with TRBJ1-1; no reliable D call. The V end lost 4 bases, the J end lost 1 base, and 10 bases lay between the germline ends. The CDR3 loop spans 13 amino acids. Germline-derived CDR1 and CDR2 are SQVTM and ANQGSEA.

The chain has TRBV18 and TRBJ1-4; no firm D call. Trimming took off 5 bases at V and 0 bases at J, with 4 bases between the two ends. Looked up from germline, CDR1 is KGHSH and CDR2 is LQKENI. The CDR3 extends over 13 amino acids. CDR3 in amino acids: CASSGTTNEKLFF. CDR3 nucleotides: TGTGCCAGCTCAGGAACAACTAATGAAAAACTGTTTTTT.

Only one count was recorded for this clone. The V call is TRBV10-3, the J call TRBJ1-6; D gene ambiguous. The germline V gene encodes CDR1 ENHRY and CDR2 SYGVKD. Trimming shortened V by 2 bases and J by 10 bases, and 12 bases separated the two germline ends. CDR3 length: 14 residues. The CDR3 reads CAISEVGWKSPLHF. CDR3 coding DNA: TGTGCCATCAGTGAGGTAGGGTGGAAATCACCCCTCCACTTT.

The genes are TRBV2 and TRBJ2-3; the match to TRBD2 covers 9 bases. V lost 6 bases and J lost 4; bases outside the gene matches: 5. CDR1 and CDR2 from the germline V gene are SNHLY and FYNNEI. This CDR3 comprises 14 residues. The CDR3 DNA follows: TGTGCCAGCAGGACTAGCGGCTCCCCAGATACGCAGTATTTT. Protein sequence: CASRTSGSPDTQYF.

V is TRBV4-3 and J is TRBJ1-2; the D gene is possibly TRBD1 (6 bases). V lost 0 bases and J lost 3, with 8 bases in between. The CDR3 is made up of 14 amino acids. CDR1 and CDR2 from the germline V gene are LGHNA and YSLEER. DNA for the CDR3: TGCGCCAGCAGCCAAGATTGGACAGACTATGGCTACACCTTC. It encodes CASSQDWTDYGYTF.

Worth noting for this clone: Other DNA sequences from this sample encode an identical CDR3 as well. V is TRBV11-2 and J is TRBJ2-3; TRBD2 agrees at 8 bases. V trimming: 1 base; J trimming: 5 bases; junction bases outside the gene matches: 5. CDR1 and CDR2 from the germline V gene are SGHAT and FQNNGV. This CDR3 is built from 15 residues. The CDR3 here is CASSLVRGGIDTQYF. CDR3 DNA sequence: TGTGCCAGCAGCTTAGTCCGGGGGGGCATAGATACGCAGTATTTT.

Details on this clone: The sample has other DNA sequences that encode this CDR3 too. The DNA of the CDR3 is TGTGCCAGCTCTCGCCAAGAGACCCAGTACTTC. Residues: CASSRQETQYF. The V gene is TRBV18, the J gene TRBJ2-5; D remains ambiguous. V was pared by 6 bases and J by 1 base, with 3 bases between. The CDR3 has 11 residues. Germline lookup yields CDR1 KGHSH and CDR2 LQKENI.

The chain couples TRBV20-1 to TRBJ1-2; the D is unclear. V shed 3 bases and J shed 5 bases, with 7 bases lying between them. CDR1 and CDR2 (germline): DFQATT, SNEGSKA (reference sequence). This CDR3 is built from 11 residues. The DNA for the CDR3 is TGCAGTGCTAGTCAGGATTATGGCTACACCTTC. It specifies CSASQDYGYTF.

This chain connects TRBV10-3 to TRBJ2-3; 7 bases match TRBD2. CDR1 is ENHRY and CDR2 is SYGVKD in the germline V gene. This CDR3 has 13 amino acids. The V and J ends lost 3 bases and 3 bases, in that order; junction bases with no gene match: 0. The CDR3 nucleotides are TGTGCCATCAGTGAAGCGGGGACAGATACGCAGTATTTT. Protein: CAISEAGTDTQYF.

This clone was seen a few times. V gene TRBV5-6 combines with J gene TRBJ2-7; possibly TRBD2 for D (7 bases). The CDR3 is 17 residues long. Trimming took off 3 bases at V and 0 bases at J, with 19 bases between the two ends. Germline values: CDR1 SGHDT, CDR2 YYEEEE. The CDR3 spells CASSWGGWGSSSYEQYF. CDR3 in DNA: TGTGCCAGCAGCTGGGGGGGCTGGGGAAGCAGCTCCTACGAGCAGTACTTC. Full variable domain (rest looked up from reference TRBV5-6 and TRBJ2-7): DAGVTQSPTHLIKTRGQQVTLRCSPKSGHDTVSWYQQALGQGPQFIFQYYEEEERQRGNFPDRFSGHQFPNYSSELNVNALLLGDSALYLCASSWGGWGSSSYEQYFGPGTRLTVT.

The chain couples TRBV30 to TRBJ1-2; D might be TRBD1 (6 bases). This CDR3 comprises 15 residues. Germline loops: CDR1 GTSNPN, CDR2 SVGIG (reference sequence). V lost 0 bases and J lost 7, with 18 bases in between. The CDR3 DNA sequence: TGTGCCTGGAGTGTGTCTTTGGGGGCGTCGGGTGGCTACACCTTC. The encoded protein is CAWSVSLGASGGYTF.

This chain joins TRBV19 and TRBJ2-5; maybe TRBD2 (5 bases). The CDR3 sequence is 14 residues long. The V end was cut by 3 bases, the J end by 1 base, with 9 bases between. Germline assignment: CDR1 LNHDA and CDR2 SQIVND (reference sequence). The CDR3 region is CASSISGIQETQYF. The CDR3 region has the DNA TGTGCCAGTAGTATCTCCGGGATCCAAGAGACCCAGTACTTC.

The genes are TRBV18 and TRBJ1-5, with D possibly being TRBD1 (5 bases). The length of the CDR3 is 14 residues. V was trimmed by 1 base and J by 1 base, leaving 5 bases between them. CDR1 KGHSH and CDR2 LQKENI come from the germline V gene. CDR3 bases: TGTGCCAGCTCACCACAGGGGAGCAATCAGCCCCAGCATTTT. As protein: CASSPQGSNQPQHF.

The V and J genes are TRBV19 and TRBJ1-5; 7 bases map to TRBD1. CDR3 size: 16 residues. Germline lookup yields CDR1 LNHDA and CDR2 SQIVND (reference sequence). Trimming took 7 bases from V and 0 from J; bases not matched to a gene: 9. The DNA of the CDR3 is TGTGCCAGTACCCTTGACAGGGAGGCTAGCAATCAGCCCCAGCATTTT. It specifies CASTLDREASNQPQHF.

This clone occurred a few times. V and J are TRBV4-1 and TRBJ1-1; D is unresolved. The CDR3 is 15 residues long. Trimming left V 0 bases short and J 1 base short, with 9 bases between. Germline CDR1 is MGHRA and CDR2 is YSYEKL. CDR3 in amino acids: CASSQDTDPNTEAFF. In nucleotides, the CDR3 is TGCGCCAGCAGCCAAGATACAGACCCGAACACTGAAGCTTTCTTT.